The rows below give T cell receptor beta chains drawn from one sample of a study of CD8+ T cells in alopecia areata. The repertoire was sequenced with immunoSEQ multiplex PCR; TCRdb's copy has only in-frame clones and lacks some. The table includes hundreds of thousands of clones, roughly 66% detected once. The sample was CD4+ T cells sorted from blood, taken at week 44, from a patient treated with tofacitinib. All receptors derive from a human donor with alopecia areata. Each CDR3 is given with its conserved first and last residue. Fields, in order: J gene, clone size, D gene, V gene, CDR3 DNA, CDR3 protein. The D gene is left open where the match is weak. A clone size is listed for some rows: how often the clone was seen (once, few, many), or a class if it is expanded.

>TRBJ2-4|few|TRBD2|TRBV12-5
TGTGCTAGCGCGAGACTAGCGGATTATATGGGCATTCAGTACTTC
CASARLADYMGIQYF
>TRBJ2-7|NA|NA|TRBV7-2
TGTGCCAGCAGCCCCCTTAACGAGCAGTACTTC
CASSPLNEQYF
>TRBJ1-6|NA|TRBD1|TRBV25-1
TGTGCCAGCAGTCAGACAGGGCTTAATTCACCCCTCCACTTT
CASSQTGLNSPLHF
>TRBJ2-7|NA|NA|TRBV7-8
TGTGCCAGCAGCTTGAGTTACGAGCAGTACTTC
CASSLSYEQYF
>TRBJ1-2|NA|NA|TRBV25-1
TGTGCCAGCAGTGTACAGGGATTAGTAAATGGCTACACCTTC
CASSVQGLVNGYTF
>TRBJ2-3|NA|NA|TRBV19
TGTGCCAGTAGTATCAGCACTAGCACAGATACGCAGTATTTT
CASSISTSTDTQYF
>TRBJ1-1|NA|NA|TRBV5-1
TGCGCCAGCAGCTTGGACAACGGCCGCACTGAAGCTTTCTTT
CASSLDNGRTEAFF
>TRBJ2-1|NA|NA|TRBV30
TGTGCCTGGAGTGTAAACAAGCCGGAGCAGTTCTTC
CAWSVNKPEQFF
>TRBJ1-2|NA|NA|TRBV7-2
TGTGCCAGCAGCTTACGCAGGGGCTATGGCTACACCTTC
CASSLRRGYGYTF
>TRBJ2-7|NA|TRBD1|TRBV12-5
TGTGCTAGTGGTTCATCCGCGGGACAGGGCAAGCAGTACTTC
CASGSSAGQGKQYF
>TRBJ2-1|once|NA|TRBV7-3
TGTGCCAGCAGCTTCAGTGGGACTTCATACAATGAGCAGTTCTTC
CASSFSGTSYNEQFF
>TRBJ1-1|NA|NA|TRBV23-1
TGCGCCAGCAGTCAATCAGGGGTTACTGAAGCTTTCTTT
CASSQSGVTEAFF
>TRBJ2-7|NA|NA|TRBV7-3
TGTGCCAGCAGCTTGACCGGGAGCTCCTACGAGCAGTACTTC
CASSLTGSSYEQYF
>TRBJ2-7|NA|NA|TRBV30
TGTGCCTGGAGTGTGAAAAGGGCAGGGCCCAATTTTTTATCCTACGAGCAGTACTTC
CAWSVKRAGPNFLSYEQYF
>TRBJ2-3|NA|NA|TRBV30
TGTGCCTGGAGCACGGAACAGGGTTTTCTTGTGCCAGATACGCAGTATTTT
CAWSTEQGFLVPDTQYF
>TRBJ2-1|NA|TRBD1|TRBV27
TGTGCCAGCAGTCATCGACAGGGGCTAGGAGACAATGAGCAGTTCTTC
CASSHRQGLGDNEQFF
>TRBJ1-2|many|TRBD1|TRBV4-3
TGCGCCAGCAGCCGTGAACCGGGACAGGGATCCTATGGCTACACCTTC
CASSREPGQGSYGYTF
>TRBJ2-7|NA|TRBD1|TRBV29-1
TGCAGCGTTGGGGGGGGACAGGGTCCCTTGGAGCAGTACTTC
CSVGGGQGPLEQYF
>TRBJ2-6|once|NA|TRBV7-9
TGTGCCAGCAGCTTAACTGGGTCCGGGGCCAACGTCCTGACTTTC
CASSLTGSGANVLTF
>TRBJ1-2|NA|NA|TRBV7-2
TGTGCCAGCAGCTTAGCACCAGGGGAGAACTATGGCTACACCTTC
CASSLAPGENYGYTF
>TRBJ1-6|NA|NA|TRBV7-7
TGTGCCAGCAGCTTAGAACACAATTCACCCCTCCACTTT
CASSLEHNSPLHF
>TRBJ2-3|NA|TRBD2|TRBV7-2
TGTGCCAGCAGCTACCTAGCGGGGCACACAGATACGCAGTATTTT
CASSYLAGHTDTQYF
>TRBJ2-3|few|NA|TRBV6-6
TGTGCCAGCAGTTACGTCACAGATACGCAGTATTTT
CASSYVTDTQYF
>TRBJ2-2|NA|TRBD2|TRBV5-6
TGTGCCAGCACCCCAGCCCGCGGGGGGAACACCGGGGAGCTGTTTTTT
CASTPARGGNTGELFF
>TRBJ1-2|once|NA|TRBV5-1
TGCGCCAGCAGCTTGGCGGGTCGGCCCGGCTATGGCTACACCTTC
CASSLAGRPGYGYTF
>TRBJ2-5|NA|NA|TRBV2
TGTGCCAGCAGAGGGATTGGGGAGACCCAGTACTTC
CASRGIGETQYF
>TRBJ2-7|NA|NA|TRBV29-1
TGCAGCGTTGCGCGCCAGGGTCGCTCCTACGAGCAGTACTTC
CSVARQGRSYEQYF
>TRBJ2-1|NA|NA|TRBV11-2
TGTGCCAGCAGCTTAGATGTTTGGGCTAACAATGAGCAGTTCTTC
CASSLDVWANNEQFF
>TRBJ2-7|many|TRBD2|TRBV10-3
TGTGCCATCAGTGAGGGGACTAGCGGGGGGACGGCCGAGCAGTACTTC
CAISEGTSGGTAEQYF
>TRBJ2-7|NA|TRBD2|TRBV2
TGTGCCAGCAGGGGAAAGCGGGGGGGTGTCGAGCAGTACTTC
CASRGKRGGVEQYF
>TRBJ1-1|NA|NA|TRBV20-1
TGCAGTGCTAGGGCGTCCGATGAAGCTTTCTTT
CSARASDEAFF
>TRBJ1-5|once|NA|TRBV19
TGTGCCAGTAGTATATCGGATCGGCCCCAGCATTTT
CASSISDRPQHF
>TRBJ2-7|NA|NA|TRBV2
TGTGCCAGCAGACGGGCTAACTACGAGCAGTACTTC
CASRRANYEQYF
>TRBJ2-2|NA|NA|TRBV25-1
TGTGCCAGCAGTGACCTGGGAGGCACCGGGGAGCTGTTTTTT
CASSDLGGTGELFF
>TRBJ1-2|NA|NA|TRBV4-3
TGCGCCAGCAGCCAAGATTTCCAGGTTAACTATGGCTACACCTTC
CASSQDFQVNYGYTF
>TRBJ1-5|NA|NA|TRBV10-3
TGTGCCATCAGTGACCACACGCCGGGCAGGGATAATCAGCCCCAGCATTTT
CAISDHTPGRDNQPQHF
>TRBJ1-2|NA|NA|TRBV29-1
TGCAGCGTTGTGGCAGCTAACTATGGCTACACCTTC
CSVVAANYGYTF
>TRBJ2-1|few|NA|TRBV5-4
TGTGCCAGCAGCTTGCGTAGGGAATCCCGGGAATTCTTC
CASSLRRESREFF
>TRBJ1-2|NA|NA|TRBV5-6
TGTGCCAGCAGCTTGGGGGACCTCTATGGCTACACCTTC
CASSLGDLYGYTF
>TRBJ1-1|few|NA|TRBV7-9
TGTGCCAGCAGCCCTACAGGGACCTCGTTCATGAACACTGAAGCTTTCTTT
CASSPTGTSFMNTEAFF
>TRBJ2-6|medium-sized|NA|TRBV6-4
TGTGCCAGCAGTGACGGCAGCTCTGGGGCCAACGTCCTGACTTTC
CASSDGSSGANVLTF
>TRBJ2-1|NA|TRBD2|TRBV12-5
TGTGCTAGTGCCCTGACTAGCGGGCACAATGAGCAGTTCTTC
CASALTSGHNEQFF
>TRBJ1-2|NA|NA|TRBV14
TGTGCCAGCAGCCAAGTTGTAGGATCTAACTATGGCTACACCTTC
CASSQVVGSNYGYTF
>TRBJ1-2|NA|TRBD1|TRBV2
TGTGCCAGCACCCCCGGGACAGGGAATGGCTACACCTTC
CASTPGTGNGYTF
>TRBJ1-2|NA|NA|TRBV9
TGTGCCAGCAGCCTCAGGCTAATGGGAATGGATGGCTACACCTTC
CASSLRLMGMDGYTF
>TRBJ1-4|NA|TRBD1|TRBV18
TGTGCCAGCTCACCCCGGAACAGGGGAGGGGAAAAACTGTTTTTT
CASSPRNRGGEKLFF
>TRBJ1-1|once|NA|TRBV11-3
TGTGCCAGCAGCTTAGACTGGGGGGCGGCTTTCTTT
CASSLDWGAAFF
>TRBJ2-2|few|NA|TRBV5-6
TGTGCCAGCAGCCGGTCGTCGGCCCGAACCGGGGAGCTGTTTTTT
CASSRSSARTGELFF
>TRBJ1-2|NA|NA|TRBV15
TGTGCCACCAGCAGAGATAGGGCAGGTGATATGGGCTACACCTTC
CATSRDRAGDMGYTF
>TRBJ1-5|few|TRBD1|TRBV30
TGTGCCTGGAGCGGGGGACAGAATCAGCCCCAGCATTTT
CAWSGGQNQPQHF